This TCR beta chain was recorded in a study of OX40 agonist ivuxolimab in advanced cancers. Study observations and caveats: Low clonal expansion, among the lowest seen, marked partial responders at 0.1-3.0 mg/kg.

As concerns this clone: As yet, its antigen is unknown.

Sampling of blood occurred at baseline, cycle 4 day 1, and cycle 7 day 1. V gave up 6 bases and J gave up 2 bases, with 7 bases separating them. Germline CDR1 is DFQATT and CDR2 is SNEGSKA (reference sequence). CDR3 size: 11 residues. The assay was immunoSEQ multiplex PCR, and TCRdb's table has in-frame clones only and misses some. The data show 65,000 to 95,000 clones, with around 90% seen just once and about 0.35% held by the top ten. The V gene is TRBV20-1, the J gene TRBJ2-5; no firm D call. The TCR comes from an adult with an advanced solid tumor such as melanoma, head and neck, liver or kidney cancer. Sequencing was performed on CD4+ or CD8+ T cells sorted from blood, taken in a trial of the OX40 agonist ivuxolimab. CDR3 bases: TGCAGTGCGCCGACACAAGAGACCCAGTACTTC. The encoded protein is CSAPTQETQYF.